This entry lists 32 T cell receptor beta chains sequenced from one sample in a study of CD4+ T cells in melanoma. Assay used: immunoSEQ multiplex PCR; TCRdb lists only in-frame clones, some missing. The data contain around 4,800 clones, roughly three fifths of them singletons. Sequencing input: cells from a culture (not recorded whether cultured in vitro). Receptors originate from a human donor with melanoma.

The CDR3 sequence: CASSVLPSTGMTNYGYTF. DNA of the CDR3: TGTGCCAGCAGCGTACTCCCTAGTACAGGGATGACTAACTATGGCTACACCTTC. The chain employs TRBV9 and TRBJ1-2, with a possible D match to TRBD1 (6 bases). The CDR3 covers 18 residues. Trimming stripped 1 base from V and 0 bases from J, with 19 bases between. CDR1 SGDLS and CDR2 YYNGEE come from the germline V gene.

V usage is TRBV10-3 and J usage is TRBJ1-5; TRBD1 matches 12 bases. Unmatched junction bases numbered 6, after V lost 4 bases and J lost 2 bases. The germline gives CDR1 ENHRY, CDR2 SYGVKD. The CDR3 spans 17 residues. CDR3 DNA sequence: TGTGCCATCAGTGCGGGACAGGGGGCGAAGGGCAATCAGCCCCAGCATTTT. Encoded protein: CAISAGQGAKGNQPQHF.

The chain uses TRBV7-9 and TRBJ2-5, with 12 positions matching TRBD2. In germline, CDR1 is SEHNR, CDR2 FQNEAQ (reference sequence). The CDR3 sequence is 15 residues long. The junction had 5 bases not matched to a gene; V was cut back by 4 bases and J by 5 bases. The CDR3 DNA follows: TGTGCCAGCAGCTCTAGCGGGGGGGCCTGGGAGACCCAGTACTTC. Encoded protein: CASSSSGGAWETQYF.

This clone was observed once. This chain connects TRBV15 to TRBJ2-1; unclear D gene. Germline CDR1 and CDR2: LNHNV and YYDKDF (reference sequence). The CDR3 is 14 residues long. Between the trimmed V and J ends, which lost 8 bases and 7 bases, there was a span of 18 bases. The CDR3 nucleotides read TGTGCCACCCGTGAGGAAAAAAAAGGGAATGAGCAGTTCTTC. The encoded protein is CATREEKKGNEQFF.

Relative to its sample, this clone is medium-sized. The chain joins TRBV11-2 to TRBJ1-2, with D unclear. Trimming took off 3 bases at V and 2 bases at J, with 7 bases between the two ends. The CDR3 is 13 residues long. Germline V lookup: CDR1 SGHAT, CDR2 FQNNGV. In DNA form, the CDR3 reads TGTGCCAGCAGCTTCGGGCGGAACTATGGCTACACCTTC. Amino acids: CASSFGRNYGYTF.

The chain links TRBV6-2 or TRBV6-3 to TRBJ2-1; D ambiguous. The V end lost 2 bases, the J end lost 0 bases, and 23 bases lay between the germline ends. Per the germline V gene, CDR1 is MNHEY and CDR2 is SVGEGT. CDR3 size: 20 residues. The CDR3 nucleotides read TGTGCCAGCAGTTACGTCCGAGGCGCGGTGGTGGGCAGCTCCTACAATGAGCAGTTCTTC. It translates to CASSYVRGAVVGSSYNEQFF.

The chain is built from TRBV19 and TRBJ2-3; possible D gene TRBD2, 6 bases. V gave up 3 bases and J gave up 8 bases, with 18 bases separating them. The V gene's germline CDR1 is LNHDA and CDR2 SQIVND (reference sequence). The CDR3 consists of 15 residues. CDR3 bases: TGTGCCAGTAGTATTGAAGGGACTCCCGTTGGTACGCAGTATTTT. Residues: CASSIEGTPVGTQYF.

The table lists this clone with a count of one. V is TRBV9 and J is TRBJ2-5; 11 positions match TRBD1. This CDR3 is 15 amino acids long. Germline V gene sequence: CDR1 SGDLS, CDR2 YYNGEE. J lost 5 bases, V lost 3 bases, and 6 bases had no gene match. In DNA, the CDR3 is TGTGCCAGCAGCGGAGGACAGGGGGCGGGGGAGACCCAGTACTTC. It yields the protein CASSGGQGAGETQYF.

The chain employs TRBV7-2 and TRBJ1-1; maybe TRBD1 (5 bases). CDR1 and CDR2 (germline): SGHTA, FQGNSA. The CDR3 has 16 amino acids. Trimming removed 5 bases at V and 1 base at J, with 17 bases between. DNA of the CDR3: TGTGCCAGCAGCCCCCAGGTTGGACAAACGAACACTGAAGCTTTCTTT. This gives the protein CASSPQVGQTNTEAFF.

This clone showed up just a few times. The J gene is TRBJ2-1, the V gene TRBV5-1; no clear D gene. The ends were cut back, 3 bases at V and 6 bases at J, with 10 bases in the middle. Germline V gene sequence: CDR1 SGHRS, CDR2 YFSETQ. The CDR3 spans 13 residues. Here the CDR3 reads CASSSPPSNEQFF. The CDR3 DNA sequence: TGCGCCAGCAGCTCCCCTCCTAGCAATGAGCAGTTCTTC.

This chain uses TRBV5-1 with TRBJ2-2, with 11 nucleotides matching TRBD2. CDR3 size: 18 residues. Looked up from germline, CDR1 is SGHRS and CDR2 is YFSETQ. With 0 bases clipped from V and 5 bases from J, the junction kept 9 bases outside the gene matches. CDR3 residues: CASSLGLAGTPGTGELFF. CDR3 nucleotides: TGCGCCAGCAGCTTGGGACTAGCGGGGACTCCCGGGACCGGGGAGCTGTTTTTT.

The J gene is TRBJ2-1, the V gene TRBV5-4, with 8 bases that match TRBD1. Losses at the gene ends were 4 bases for V and 13 bases for J; bases not matched to a gene: 7. This CDR3 is 12 amino acids long. CDR1 SGHNT and CDR2 YYREEE come from the germline V gene (reference sequence). The CDR3 nucleotides read TGTGCCAGCAGCGTGCAGGGGGCTCGTCAGTTCTTC. Translation gives CASSVQGARQFF. Full variable domain (outside the CDR3, taken from reference TRBV5-4 and TRBJ2-1): ETGVTQSPTHLIKTRGQQVTLRCSSQSGHNTVSWYQQALGQGPQFIFQYYREEENGRGNFPPRFSGLQFPNYSSELNVNALELDDSALYLCASSVQGARQFFGPGTRLTVL.

In DNA form, the CDR3 reads TGCGCCAGCAGCCAAGGGACTAGCGGACTCTACAATGAGCAGTTCTTC. Protein product: CASSQGTSGLYNEQFF. This chain connects TRBV4-3 to TRBJ2-1; 10 nucleotides align to TRBD2. Germline V CDR1 and CDR2: LGHNA, YSLEER. The CDR3 covers 16 residues. The trim removed 1 base at V and 3 bases at J, leaving 3 bases unmatched.

The chain uses TRBV5-1 and TRBJ1-2; 11 positions match TRBD1. CDR1 is SGHRS, CDR2 YFSETQ, per germline. CDR3 length equals 14 residues. With 1 base clipped from V and 8 bases from J, the junction kept 4 bases outside the gene matches. The DNA of the CDR3 is TGCGCCAGCAGCTTGATGGACAGGGGGCAAGGCTACACCTTC. It specifies CASSLMDRGQGYTF.

V is TRBV7-9 and J is TRBJ1-6; TRBD1 matches at 9 bases. The CDR3 loop spans 15 amino acids. The J segment lost 10 bases and the V segment lost 3 bases, leaving 7 bases of the junction unmatched. The V gene's germline CDR1 is SEHNR and CDR2 FQNEAQ (reference sequence). In DNA form, the CDR3 reads TGTGCCAGCAGCTTTGGGGACAGGGAGGGCTCACCCCTCCACTTT. Translating it yields CASSFGDREGSPLHF.

By share, this clone ranks as medium-sized. This chain connects TRBV10-3 to TRBJ2-7; no firm D call. CDR1 and CDR2 from the germline V gene are ENHRY and SYGVKD. Trimming took 10 bases from V and 2 from J, leaving 12 bases between them. The CDR3 spans 12 residues. The CDR3 reads CATSDGPYEQYF. CDR3 nucleotides: TGTGCCACCTCGGACGGCCCCTACGAGCAGTACTTC.

This rearrangement joins TRBV2 to TRBJ2-7; no reliable D call. CDR1 and CDR2 (germline): SNHLY, FYNNEI. V shed 0 bases and J shed 9 bases, with 12 bases lying between them. This CDR3 has 13 residues. The CDR3 sequence is CASSEAEGRTQYF. CDR3 DNA: TGTGCCAGCAGTGAAGCGGAAGGTCGCACGCAGTACTTC.

This clone was observed a few times. The V call is TRBV5-1, the J call TRBJ1-1, with D unclear. The ends were cut back, 1 base at V and 1 base at J, with 17 bases in the middle. Looked up from germline, CDR1 is SGHRS and CDR2 is YFSETQ. The CDR3 runs 17 residues. The CDR3 loop reads CASSLNRADPSNTEAFF. The CDR3 DNA is TGCGCCAGCAGCTTGAACCGGGCGGACCCTTCGAACACTGAAGCTTTCTTT.

CDR3 nucleotide sequence: TGTGCCAGCAGCGCCTCTAGCGGGGAACCTTACTACGAGCAGTACTTC. Protein product: CASSASSGEPYYEQYF. The rearrangement joins TRBV9 to TRBJ2-7; 9 nucleotides align to TRBD2. Germline CDR1 SGDLS, CDR2 YYNGEE. Trimming took 3 bases from V and 3 from J; bases not matched to a gene: 10. The CDR3 loop spans 16 amino acids.

The chain carries TRBV7-9 and TRBJ2-5; 9 positions agree with TRBD2. There are 15 residues in the CDR3. Germline lookup yields CDR1 SEHNR and CDR2 FQNEAQ (reference sequence). V was clipped by 0 bases and J by 5 bases; unmatched bases: 4. CDR3 in amino acids: CASSLALAGLETQYF. CDR3 bases: TGTGCCAGCAGCTTAGCCCTAGCGGGGCTGGAGACCCAGTACTTC.

This clone was counted once. The rearrangement uses TRBV6-1 and TRBJ2-1; the D is unclear. The CDR3 sequence is 14 residues long. Germline V CDR1 and CDR2: MNHNS, SASEGT. V was pared by 0 bases and J by 4 bases, with 7 bases between. DNA of the CDR3: TGTGCCAGCAGTGAAGCGCGACCTTACAATGAGCAGTTCTTC. It translates to CASSEARPYNEQFF.

V gene TRBV9 combines with J gene TRBJ2-3; no clear D. V lost 6 bases to trimming and J lost 4 bases, with 12 bases between them. The CDR3 runs 13 residues. CDR1 and CDR2 (germline): SGDLS, YYNGEE. The CDR3 loop reads CASTADLADTQYF. The CDR3 region has the DNA TGTGCCAGCACGGCAGACTTGGCAGATACGCAGTATTTT. Filled out from reference TRBV9 and TRBJ2-3, the complete variable domain reads DSGVTQTPKHLITATGQRVTLRCSPRSGDLSVYWYQQSLDQGLQFLIQYYNGEERAKGNILERFSAQQFPDLHSELNLSSLELGDSALYFCASTADLADTQYFGPGTRLTVL.

The J gene is TRBJ2-6, the V gene TRBV27; 8 nucleotides line up with TRBD1. With 1 base clipped from V and 0 bases from J, the junction kept 5 bases outside the gene matches. The CDR3 is 18 residues long. The germline gives CDR1 MNHEY, CDR2 SMNVEV (reference sequence). CDR3 DNA: TGTGCCAGCAGTTTATTCGGACAGGGACACTCTGGGGCCAACGTCCTGACTTTC. Translating gives CASSLFGQGHSGANVLTF.

The rearrangement uses TRBV6-5 and TRBJ1-1; D gene uncertain. CDR1 and CDR2 (germline): MNHEY, SVGAGI. CDR3 length equals 14 residues. V lost 2 bases, J lost 3 bases, and 10 bases lay in between. CDR3 nucleotides: TGTGCCAGCAGTTACAGGGATGGAGACACTGAAGCTTTCTTT. Protein product: CASSYRDGDTEAFF.

The V and J genes are TRBV28 and TRBJ1-2; TRBD1 aligns across 8 bases. The CDR3 sequence is 14 residues long. V gave up 7 bases and J gave up 7 bases; unmatched junction bases: 11. Germline CDR1 and CDR2: MDHEN and SYDVKM. CDR3 in DNA: TGTGCCAGCATACCGGGACAGGTGTTTCGTGGCTACACCTTC. Its protein product is CASIPGQVFRGYTF.

V usage is TRBV6-9 and J usage is TRBJ2-5; 7 nucleotides align to TRBD1. CDR3 length: 15 residues. From germline, CDR1 is MNHGY and CDR2 SVAAGI. V trimming: 11 bases; J trimming: 2 bases; junction bases outside the gene matches: 14. The CDR3 region is CAVKTGQQVQETQYF. As DNA, the CDR3 is TGTGCCGTAAAAACGGGACAGCAAGTTCAAGAGACCCAGTACTTC.

This clone is judged medium-sized. The chain recombines TRBV28 with TRBJ1-5; D possibly corresponds to TRBD1 (6 bases). Trimming stripped 2 bases from V and 1 base from J, with 9 bases between. The length of the CDR3 is 15 residues. The germline gives CDR1 MDHEN, CDR2 SYDVKM. The DNA for the CDR3 is TGTGCCAGCAGTTTAACGGGGGCGAGCAATCAGCCCCAGCATTTT. This translates into CASSLTGASNQPQHF.

This clone has only a few counts. V and J are TRBV7-2 and TRBJ2-7; D might be TRBD1 (6 bases). V was pared by 1 base and J by 0 bases, with 7 bases between. CDR1 and CDR2 (germline): SGHTA, FQGNSA. This CDR3 is built from 14 residues. The CDR3 loop reads CASSLGGRSYEQYF. DNA for the CDR3: TGTGCCAGCAGCTTAGGGGGGCGCTCCTACGAGCAGTACTTC.

With respect to this clone: Sequence at one end of the junction differs from germline and may be a read error. The CDR3 DNA is TGTGCCAGCAGCAAGGGACCCCAAAAGACCCAGTACTTC. Translation: CASSKGPQKTQYF. The rearrangement links TRBV11-3 to TRBJ2-5; D is perhaps TRBD1 or TRBD2 (5 bases each). The CDR3 contains 13 residues. Germline V gene data show CDR1 as SGHNT and CDR2 as YENEEA.

This chain uses TRBV19 with TRBJ2-1; D remains unclear. The V end lost 1 base, the J end lost 4 bases, and 2 bases lay between the germline ends. Germline loops: CDR1 LNHDA, CDR2 SQIVND (reference sequence). The CDR3 has 12 residues. The CDR3: CASSIGYNEQFF. DNA for the CDR3: TGTGCCAGTAGTATAGGATACAATGAGCAGTTCTTC. The full variable domain, rest sourced from reference TRBV19 and TRBJ2-1, is DGGITQSPKYLFRKEGQNVTLSCEQNLNHDAMYWYRQDPGQGLRLIYYSQIVNDFQKGDIAEGYSVSREKKESFPLTVTSAQKNPTAFYLCASSIGYNEQFFGPGTRLTVL.

Sample share makes this clone medium-sized. The V call is TRBV5-1, the J call TRBJ1-2; no clear D. V dropped 4 bases and J dropped 1 base, with 14 bases sitting between them. CDR1 and CDR2 from the germline V gene are SGHRS and YFSETQ. The CDR3 is 15 residues long. The CDR3 is CASSVGVGGNYGYTF. The CDR3 DNA reads as TGCGCCAGCAGCGTCGGGGTGGGAGGTAACTATGGCTACACCTTC. The full variable domain, its missing parts supplied by reference TRBV5-1 and TRBJ1-2, is KAGVTQTPRYLIKTRGQQVTLSCSPISGHRSVSWYQQTPGQGLQFLFEYFSETQRNKGNFPGRFSGRQFSNSRSEMNVSTLELGDSALYLCASSVGVGGNYGYTFGSGTRLTVV.

By proportion, this clone is medium-sized. The J gene is TRBJ2-3, the V gene TRBV18; 7 nucleotides match TRBD2. This CDR3 is 14 amino acids long. Germline assignment: CDR1 KGHSH and CDR2 LQKENI. Unmatched junction bases numbered 0, after V lost 2 bases and J lost 1 base. CDR3 region: CASSPGRGTDTQYF. The CDR3, as DNA: TGTGCCAGCTCACCAGGGAGGGGCACAGATACGCAGTATTTT. Full variable domain (missing parts from reference TRBV18 and TRBJ2-3): NAGVMQNPRHLVRRRGQEARLRCSPMKGHSHVYWYRQLPEEGLKFMVYLQKENIIDESGMPKERFSAEFPKEGPSILRIQQVVRGDSAAYFCASSPGRGTDTQYFGPGTRLTVL.